These 9 T cell receptor beta chains originate from one sample sequenced in a study of shared clonotypes between healthy human individuals. Profiled with immunoSEQ multiplex PCR; TCRdb holds only in-frame clones, not every one. This sample carries a few hundred thousand clones, roughly three quarters of them seen once, and the ten largest clones take approximately 12%. The specimen was PBMCs. These receptors came from a woman in her 40s in good health. Some clones in this sample may be carry-over from other donors' samples.

The J gene is TRBJ2-1, the V gene TRBV5-1; D not certain. In germline, CDR1 is SGHRS, CDR2 YFSETQ. There are 13 residues in the CDR3. Trimming took off 4 bases at V and 6 bases at J, with 11 bases between the two ends. The CDR3 sequence: CASSLEPSNEQFF. The DNA of the CDR3 is TGCGCCAGCAGCCTTGAGCCCTCCAATGAGCAGTTCTTC.

This chain connects TRBV5-1 to TRBJ2-1; 10 nucleotides match TRBD2. Germline V lookup: CDR1 SGHRS, CDR2 YFSETQ. This CDR3 region has 15 residues. With V trimmed by 4 bases and J by 10 bases, 11 bases remained unmatched. CDR3 residues: CASSRRTSGNGEQFF. The CDR3 bases are TGCGCCAGCAGCCGACGGACTAGCGGCAATGGGGAGCAGTTCTTC. Complete variable domain (other parts from reference TRBV5-1 and TRBJ2-1): KAGVTQTPRYLIKTRGQQVTLSCSPISGHRSVSWYQQTPGQGLQFLFEYFSETQRNKGNFPGRFSGRQFSNSRSEMNVSTLELGDSALYLCASSRRTSGNGEQFFGPGTRLTVL.

This clone appeared many times. Other DNA sequences in the same sample also yield this CDR3. V gene TRBV11-2 combines with J gene TRBJ2-7; TRBD1 aligns across 10 bases. Germline values: CDR1 SGHAT, CDR2 FQNNGV. J lost 2 bases, V lost 5 bases, and 3 bases had no gene match. This CDR3 has 14 amino acids. The CDR3 loop is CASSRDRGAYEQYF. For the CDR3, the DNA is TGTGCCAGCAGCCGGGACAGGGGCGCCTACGAGCAGTACTTC.

This sequence joins TRBV30 and TRBJ1-2; a possible D gene is TRBD1 (6 bases). Germline CDR1 and CDR2: GTSNPN and SVGIG (reference sequence). V lost 1 base to trimming and J lost 4 bases, with 7 bases between them. This CDR3 is built from 12 residues. CDR3 loop: CAWSGDTYGYTF. The CDR3 DNA is TGTGCCTGGAGTGGGGACACCTATGGCTACACCTTC.

The chain combines TRBV11-2 with TRBJ2-7; 7 nucleotides match TRBD1. The trim removed 0 bases at V and 6 bases at J, leaving 8 bases unmatched. The germline V gene has CDR1 SGHAT and CDR2 FQNNGV. CDR3 length equals 15 residues. The CDR3 sequence is CASSLDSDRVCEQYF. The CDR3 DNA reads TGTGCCAGCAGCTTAGATTCTGACAGGGTGTGCGAGCAGTACTTC.

The CDR3 DNA reads TGTGCCACAACCGGGACTGGGGGCAATCAGCCCCAGCATTTT. The encoded protein is CATTGTGGNQPQHF. The V gene is TRBV19, the J gene TRBJ1-5, with a possible D match to TRBD1 (5 bases). Germline CDR1 is LNHDA and CDR2 is SQIVND (reference sequence). Between the trimmed V and J ends, which lost 10 bases and 2 bases, there was a span of 15 bases. The CDR3 contains 14 residues.

V usage is TRBV27 and J usage is TRBJ2-7; 14 bases fit TRBD2. The CDR3 has 19 residues. V lost 6 bases, J lost 1 base, and 14 bases stayed unmatched. Germline-derived CDR1 and CDR2 are MNHEY and SMNVEV (reference sequence). The CDR3 loop reads CASRSTGTSGRGVSYEQYF. The CDR3 DNA follows: TGTGCCAGCAGATCAACCGGGACTAGCGGGAGAGGAGTGTCCTACGAGCAGTACTTC.

The V and J genes are TRBV28 and TRBJ2-2, with D possibly matching TRBD2 (6 bases). The germline V gene encodes CDR1 MDHEN and CDR2 SYDVKM. V was cut by 6 bases and J by 1 base, with 15 bases left in between. This CDR3 has 16 amino acids. CDR3: CASSHPWRGNTGELFF. The CDR3 region has the DNA TGTGCCAGCAGCCACCCTTGGCGGGGGAACACCGGGGAGCTGTTTTTT.

This chain uses TRBV30 with TRBJ1-2; D not certain. Per germline, CDR1 GTSNPN and CDR2 SVGIG (reference sequence). Trimming pared 5 bases from V and 4 bases from J, leaving 14 bases between. This CDR3 spans 13 amino acids. The CDR3 region has the DNA TGTGCCTGGTCCGGTCGGGGTCTCTATGGCTACACCTTC. Translated, it gives CAWSGRGLYGYTF. Full variable domain (remainder filled in from reference TRBV30 and TRBJ1-2): SQTIHQWPATLVQPVGSPLSLECTVEGTSNPNLYWYRQAAGRGLQLLFYSVGIGQISSEVPQNLSASRPQDRQFILSSKKLLLSDSGFYLCAWSGRGLYGYTFGSGTRLTVV.